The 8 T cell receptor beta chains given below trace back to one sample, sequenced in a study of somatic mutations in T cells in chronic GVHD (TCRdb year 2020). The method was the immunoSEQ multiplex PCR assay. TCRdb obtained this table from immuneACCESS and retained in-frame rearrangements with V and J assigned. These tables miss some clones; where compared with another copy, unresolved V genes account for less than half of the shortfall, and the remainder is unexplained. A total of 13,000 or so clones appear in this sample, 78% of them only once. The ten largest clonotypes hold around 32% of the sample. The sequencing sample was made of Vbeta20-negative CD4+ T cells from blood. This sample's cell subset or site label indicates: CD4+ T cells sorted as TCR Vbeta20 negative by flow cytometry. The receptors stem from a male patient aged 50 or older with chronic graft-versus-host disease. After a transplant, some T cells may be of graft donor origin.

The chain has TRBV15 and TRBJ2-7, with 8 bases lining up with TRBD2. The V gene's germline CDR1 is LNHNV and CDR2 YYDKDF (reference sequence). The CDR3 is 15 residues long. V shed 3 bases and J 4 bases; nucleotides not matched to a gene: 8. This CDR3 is CATSSRNSGVYEQYF. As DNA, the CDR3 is TGTGCCACCAGCAGCCGGAATAGCGGGGTTTACGAGCAGTACTTC.

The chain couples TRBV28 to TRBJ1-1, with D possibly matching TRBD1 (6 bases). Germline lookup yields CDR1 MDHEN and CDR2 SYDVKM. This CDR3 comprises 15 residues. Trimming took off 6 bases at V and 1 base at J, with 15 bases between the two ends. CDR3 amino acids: CASSPGGATNTEAFF. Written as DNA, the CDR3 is TGTGCCAGCAGCCCCGGGGGGGCGACGAACACTGAAGCTTTCTTT.

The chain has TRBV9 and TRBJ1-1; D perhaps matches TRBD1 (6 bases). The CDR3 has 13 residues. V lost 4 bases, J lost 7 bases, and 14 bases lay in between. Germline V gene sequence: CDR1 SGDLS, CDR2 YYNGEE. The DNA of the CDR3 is TGTGCCAGCAGCAACAGGGTTGGAGGTGAAGCTTTCTTT. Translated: CASSNRVGGEAFF.

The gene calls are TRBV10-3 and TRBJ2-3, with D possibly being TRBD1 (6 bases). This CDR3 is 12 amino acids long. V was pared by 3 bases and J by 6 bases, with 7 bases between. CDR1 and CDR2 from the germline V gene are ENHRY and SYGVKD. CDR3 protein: CAISDRGDTQYF. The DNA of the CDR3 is TGTGCCATCAGTGATAGGGGGGATACGCAGTATTTT.

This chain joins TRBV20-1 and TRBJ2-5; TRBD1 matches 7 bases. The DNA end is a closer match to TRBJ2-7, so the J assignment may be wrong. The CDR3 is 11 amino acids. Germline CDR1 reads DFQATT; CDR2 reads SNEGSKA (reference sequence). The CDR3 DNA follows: TGCAGCGGGACAGACTCCTACGAGCAGTACTTC. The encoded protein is CSGTDSYEQYF.

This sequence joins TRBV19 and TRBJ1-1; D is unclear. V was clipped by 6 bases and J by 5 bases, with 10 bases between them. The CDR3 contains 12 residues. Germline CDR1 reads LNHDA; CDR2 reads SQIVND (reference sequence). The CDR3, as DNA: TGTGCCAGTAGCATGTCCGGGACTGAAGCTTTCTTT. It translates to CASSMSGTEAFF.

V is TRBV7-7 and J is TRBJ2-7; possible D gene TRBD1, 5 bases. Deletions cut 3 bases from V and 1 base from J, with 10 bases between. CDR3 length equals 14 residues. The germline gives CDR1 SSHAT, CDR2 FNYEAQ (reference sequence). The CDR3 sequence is CASSLGPESYEQYF. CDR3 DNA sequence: TGTGCCAGCAGCTTGGGGCCGGAGTCCTACGAGCAGTACTTC.

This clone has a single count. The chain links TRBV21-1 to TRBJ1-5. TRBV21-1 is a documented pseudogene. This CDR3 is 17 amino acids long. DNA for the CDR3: TGTGCCAGCAGCAAAGTAAAAACTCGCTATAGCAATCAGCCCCAGCATTTT. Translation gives CASSKVKTRYSNQPQHF.